This TCR beta chain emerged from a study of T cell responses to AZD1222 COVID-19 vaccine. The study, taken as a whole, reports: Among AZD1222 vaccinees, only six were seropositive at baseline. White British ancestry dominated among donors, who included more females, and clonal diversity was possibly underestimated. Spike-specific TCRs gained breadth and depth after people received two AZD1222 doses.

The junction had 4 bases not matched to a gene; V was cut back by 8 bases and J by 7 bases. Germline V gene sequence: CDR1 SGHVS, CDR2 FQNEAQ. This CDR3 contains 11 residues. Libraries were prepared by immunoSEQ multiplex PCR; TCRdb keeps only in-frame clonotypes and omits some of them. This repertoire shows tens of thousands of clones, approximately 79% found once; its top ten account for approximately 20%. Concerning this clone: Its target is not known.

The material sequenced was peripheral blood, taken on day 0 of MenACWY control vaccination. This TCR was recovered from an adult in good health. The gene calls are TRBV7-8 and TRBJ1-1; TRBD1 aligns across 7 bases. The CDR3 bases are TGTGCCAGCCGACAGGGTCTTGAAGCTTTCTTT. Translated: CASRQGLEAFF.